These 24 T cell receptor beta chains originate from one sample sequenced in a study of graft-versus-host responses after intestinal transplantation. TCRdb's table, derived via immunoSEQ multiplex PCR, lists solely in-frame clones and lacks some. The top ten hold around 1.7% of the sample, which has 60,000 to 65,000 clones, approximately 91% seen once. Tissue processing of the graft released intraepithelial and lamina propria lymphocytes from it. Material: ileum tissue, obtained 350 to 400 days after transplant. The source is a human patient who received an intestinal transplant, so some T cells may come from the graft donor.

The chain couples TRBV29-1 to TRBJ2-7; D is perhaps TRBD1 or TRBD2 (5 bases each). Per germline, CDR1 SQVTM and CDR2 ANQGSEA. The CDR3 length is 13 residues. With 7 bases removed from V and 0 bases from J, the gap between germline ends came to 13 bases. The CDR3 sequence: CSAMGRSSYEQYF. The CDR3 DNA sequence: TGCAGCGCTATGGGACGGAGCTCCTACGAGCAGTACTTC.

A few counts support this clone. The rearrangement links TRBV13 to TRBJ1-3, with TRBD1 identical over 7 bases. The germline V gene encodes CDR1 PRHDT and CDR2 FYEKMQ (reference sequence). Germline trimming cut 5 bases from V and 2 bases from J; bases unmatched to any gene: 3. This CDR3 region has 14 residues. DNA of the CDR3: TGTGCCAGCAGCGTCCAGGGGGCTGGAAACACCATATATTTT. Its translation is CASSVQGAGNTIYF. The full variable domain, its missing parts supplied by reference TRBV13 and TRBJ1-3, is AAGVIQSPRHLIKEKRETATLKCYPIPRHDTVYWYQQGPGQDPQFLISFYEKMQSDKGSIPDRFSAQQFSDYHSELNMSSLELGDSALYFCASSVQGAGNTIYFGEGSWLTVV.

The rearrangement uses TRBV10-1 and TRBJ2-5; the D is unclear. With the DNA end fitting TRBJ2-7 better, the J assignment may be wrong. The CDR3 length is 15 residues. Germline V lookup: CDR1 WNHNN, CDR2 SYGVQD (reference sequence). CDR3 nucleotides: TGCGCCAGCAGGTCTCGACACTTCGACTCCTACGAGCAGTACTTC. Encoded protein: CASRSRHFDSYEQYF.

The V call is TRBV29-1, the J call TRBJ1-2, with D perhaps matching TRBD1 (6 bases). The germline V gene encodes CDR1 SQVTM and CDR2 ANQGSEA. This CDR3 is built from 14 residues. V was trimmed by 7 bases and J by 4 bases, leaving 19 bases between them. The CDR3 DNA reads TGCAGCGGCGATACAGGGCCGGTCGGCTATGGCTACACCTTC. Translation gives CSGDTGPVGYGYTF.

The genes are TRBV12-2 and TRBJ2-4; no DNA check was done on the table's D call, TRBD2. TRBV12-2 is a documented pseudogene. The CDR3 has 18 amino acids. CDR3 sequence reads: CASRLGLAGEGTKNIQYF. The DNA of the CDR3 is TGTGCAAGTCGCTTAGGACTAGCGGGAGAGGGGACCAAAAACATTCAGTACTTC.

This chain joins TRBV11-3 and TRBJ2-1; unclear D gene. The CDR3 extends over 13 amino acids. Germline lookup yields CDR1 SGHNT and CDR2 YENEEA. V was shortened by 4 bases and J by 4 bases, with 8 bases between the two germline ends. The CDR3 loop reads CASSSDGYNEQFF. In nucleotides, the CDR3 is TGTGCCAGCAGCTCGGACGGTTACAATGAGCAGTTCTTC.

The chain combines TRBV4-2 with TRBJ2-7, with 7 positions matching TRBD1. The CDR3 sequence is 16 residues long. Trimming took 2 bases from V and 1 from J; bases not matched to a gene: 8. The V gene's germline CDR1 is LGHNA and CDR2 YNFKEQ. The CDR3 reads CASSQPGTVISYEQYF. For the CDR3, the DNA is TGTGCCAGCAGCCAACCGGGGACAGTTATTTCCTACGAGCAGTACTTC.

For this clone: Other nucleotide sequences from this sample produce the same CDR3. The V call is TRBV6-5, the J call TRBJ2-5; D remains ambiguous. The CDR3 extends over 11 amino acids. Germline lookup yields CDR1 MNHEY and CDR2 SVGAGI. Deletions cut 3 bases from V and 5 bases from J, with 4 bases between. Written as DNA, the CDR3 is TGTGCCAGCAGTTATGGGGAGACCCAGTACTTC. It translates to CASSYGETQYF.

The V and J genes are TRBV7-2 and TRBJ2-7; 7 nucleotides align to TRBD2. Germline-derived CDR1 and CDR2 are SGHTA and FQGNSA. This CDR3 has 18 amino acids. Trimming cost V 1 base and J 2 bases; bases outside gene matches: 14. The CDR3 loop reads CASSLGGSILWGAYEQYF. DNA for the CDR3: TGTGCCAGCAGCTTAGGCGGGAGTATTCTATGGGGGGCCTACGAGCAGTACTTC.

J is TRBJ1-2 and V is TRBV6-5; tentative D call: TRBD1 (6 bases). The CDR3 has 15 amino acids. V lost 0 bases, J lost 4 bases, and 12 bases lay in between. Germline V CDR1 and CDR2: MNHEY, SVGAGI. CDR3 loop: CASSYSGQGTYGYTF. The CDR3 DNA is TGTGCCAGCAGTTACTCGGGGCAGGGGACCTATGGCTACACCTTC.

This chain uses TRBV4-1 with TRBJ2-3; D ambiguous. Germline-derived CDR1 and CDR2 are MGHRA and YSYEKL. CDR3 length: 15 residues. V was shortened by 1 base and J by 7 bases, with 15 bases between the two germline ends. CDR3 residues: CASSQVGQPHYTQYF. The CDR3 DNA is TGCGCCAGCAGCCAAGTAGGCCAACCCCATTATACGCAGTATTTT.

This chain connects TRBV11-2 to TRBJ2-1; TRBD2 aligns across 11 bases. The CDR3 extends over 18 amino acids. The J segment lost 9 bases and the V segment lost 4 bases, leaving 17 bases of the junction unmatched. CDR1 is SGHAT, CDR2 FQNNGV, per germline. The CDR3 DNA sequence: TGTGCCAGCAGCTCGTCCGGGACTAGCGGCCCCCCGAGCATTGAGCAGTTCTTC. Its protein product is CASSSSGTSGPPSIEQFF.

CDR3 bases: TGTGCCAGCAGTGAACGAAGCAATCAGCCCCAGCATTTT. It is translated as CASSERSNQPQHF. The chain combines TRBV6-1 with TRBJ1-5; D is ambiguous. This CDR3 contains 13 residues. Germline values: CDR1 MNHNS, CDR2 SASEGT. With 2 bases removed from V and 1 base from J, the gap between germline ends came to 3 bases.

The CDR3 sequence is CASSDTGFMNTEAFF. CDR3 sequence (DNA): TGTGCCAGCAGTGACACAGGATTCATGAACACTGAAGCTTTCTTT. V is TRBV25-1 and J is TRBJ1-1; D might be TRBD1 (5 bases). Trimming cost V 3 bases and J 0 bases, with 11 bases left between them. Germline V gives CDR1 MGHDK, CDR2 SYGVNS. This CDR3 spans 15 amino acids.

V usage is TRBV10-3 and J usage is TRBJ2-3, with 10 nucleotides matching TRBD1. Trimming took 8 bases from V and 5 from J; bases not matched to a gene: 10. CDR3 size: 15 residues. Germline V gene lookup returns CDR1 ENHRY and CDR2 SYGVKD. CDR3 bases: TGTGCCATCCGGGGGACAGGGGCCAAACGAGATACGCAGTATTTT. Translated: CAIRGTGAKRDTQYF.

The genes are TRBV6-1 and TRBJ1-6; perhaps TRBD1 as D (5 bases). CDR1 and CDR2 from the germline V gene are MNHNS and SASEGT. V was trimmed by 11 bases and J by 10 bases, leaving 18 bases between them. The CDR3 runs 13 residues. Here the CDR3 DNA reads TGTGCCGGCCGGGACTTTACAAGCTCACCCCTCCACTTT. It translates to CAGRDFTSSPLHF.

CDR3: CATSERRNTEAFF. The CDR3 DNA reads as TGTGCCACCAGCGAGCGAAGGAACACTGAAGCTTTCTTT. The chain has TRBV15 and TRBJ1-1; D is unresolved. This CDR3 contains 13 residues. CDR1 and CDR2 from the germline V gene are LNHNV and YYDKDF (reference sequence). Trimming pared 5 bases from V and 1 base from J, leaving 8 bases between.

This chain joins TRBV19 and TRBJ2-5; D remains unclear. V dropped 1 base and J dropped 7 bases, with 19 bases sitting between them. This CDR3 spans 16 amino acids. Germline assignment: CDR1 LNHDA and CDR2 SQIVND (reference sequence). CDR3 nucleotide sequence: TGTGCCAGTAGTATAGGTCCCGGCCGCCGCATTGGGACCCAGTACTTC. Its translation: CASSIGPGRRIGTQYF.

The chain recombines TRBV28 with TRBJ2-2; weak D call: TRBD2 (6 bases). CDR3 length: 16 residues. In germline, CDR1 is MDHEN, CDR2 SYDVKM. V gave up 2 bases and J gave up 3 bases, with 13 bases separating them. The CDR3 nucleotides are TGTGCCAGCAGTTTAGGTCCAGCGGGTCACACCGGGGAGCTGTTTTTT. Residues: CASSLGPAGHTGELFF.

This chain links TRBV7-9 with TRBJ2-2, with D tentatively TRBD2 (6 bases). Trimming took 3 bases from V and 6 from J, leaving 20 bases between them. CDR1 is SEHNR, CDR2 FQNEAQ, per germline (reference sequence). This CDR3 contains 17 residues. The CDR3 region has the DNA TGTGCCAGCAGCTTTACCGCGGGACTGGCGGAGGCCGGGGAGCTGTTTTTT. As protein: CASSFTAGLAEAGELFF.

This rearrangement joins TRBV7-9 to TRBJ2-3; no reliable D call. Germline CDR1 SEHNR, CDR2 FQNEAQ (reference sequence). V gave up 1 base and J gave up 1 base, with 18 bases separating them. The CDR3 sequence is 18 residues long. CDR3: CASSLGPMRNMGTDTQYF. The DNA of the CDR3 is TGTGCCAGCAGCTTAGGTCCTATGCGTAACATGGGCACAGATACGCAGTATTTT.

The chain carries TRBV28 and TRBJ2-4; D possibly corresponds to TRBD1 (5 bases). Germline CDR1 is MDHEN and CDR2 is SYDVKM. The CDR3 totals 16 residues. V dropped 2 bases and J dropped 4 bases, with 15 bases sitting between them. The CDR3 is CASSLRAGSVKNIQYF. The CDR3 coding sequence is TGTGCCAGCAGTTTAAGGGCAGGGTCGGTAAAAAACATTCAGTACTTC.

This clone has just one count. The gene calls are TRBV2 and TRBJ2-3; 7 bases align to TRBD2. Trimming cost V 8 bases and J 4 bases; bases outside gene matches: 0. This CDR3 is built from 11 residues. Germline CDR1 SNHLY, CDR2 FYNNEI. The CDR3 is CASLAADTQYF. CDR3 in DNA: TGTGCCAGCCTAGCGGCAGATACGCAGTATTTT.

This chain connects TRBV19 to TRBJ1-1; D gene unclear. CDR1 is LNHDA and CDR2 is SQIVND in the germline V gene (reference sequence). Trimming shortened V by 6 bases and J by 1 base, and 9 bases separated the two germline ends. There are 13 residues in the CDR3. The chain's CDR3 is CASRTEWNTEAFF. The CDR3 coding sequence is TGTGCCAGTAGAACAGAGTGGAACACTGAAGCTTTCTTT.